This T cell receptor beta chain was recorded in a study of T-cell reconstitution after alpha-beta-depleted transplantation in children. CDR3 size: 13 residues. From germline, CDR1 is GTSNPN and CDR2 SVGIG (reference sequence). The library targeted TCRbeta and was prepared with unique molecular identifiers. TCRdb reprocessed the PCR reads with MiXCR, giving one entry per CDR3 protein. The repertoire holds about 610,000 distinct CDR3 sequences, with about 10% as singletons. This clonotype has only a few counts. The clonotype was recovered from a human donor who donated a stem cell graft to a child with acute myeloid leukemia. Sequenced here: PBMCs from the stem cell graft donor, sampled from the stem cell graft. The J gene is TRBJ2-7, the V gene TRBV30; D assignment may be TRBD1 or TRBD2 (5 bases each). As DNA, the CDR3 is TGTGCTTGGGACCGACAAAGGGGTATCGAGCAGTACTTC. Encoded protein: CAWDRQRGIEQYF.